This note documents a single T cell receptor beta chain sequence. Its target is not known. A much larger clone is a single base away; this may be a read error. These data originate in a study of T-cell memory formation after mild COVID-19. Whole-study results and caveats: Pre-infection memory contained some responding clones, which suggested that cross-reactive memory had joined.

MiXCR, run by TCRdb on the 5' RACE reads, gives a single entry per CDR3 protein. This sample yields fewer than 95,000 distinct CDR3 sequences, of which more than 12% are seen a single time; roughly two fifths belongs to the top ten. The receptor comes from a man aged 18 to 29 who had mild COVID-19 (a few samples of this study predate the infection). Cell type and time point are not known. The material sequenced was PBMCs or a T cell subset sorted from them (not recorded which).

The CDR3 nucleotides are TGTGCCAGTAGATCATATAGTCATCAGCACCAGCATTTT. Residues: CASRSYSHQHQHF. J is TRBJ1-5 and V is TRBV19; D ambiguous. There are 13 residues in the CDR3. Germline loops: CDR1 LNHDA, CDR2 SQIVND (reference sequence).